A single sample gave rise to the 13 T cell receptor beta chains below, sequenced in a study of human T cells and chemical hapten exposure (dated by TCRdb to the early 2020s). The sample's time point label is to be understood as: patch test 3, about 24 weeks after DPC sensitization. The sample's treatment or condition label is to be understood as: therapeutic diphenylcyclopropenone sensitization with weekly scalp DPC. The library was built by means of RACE. Sequenced on a NextSeq 500. TCRdb took the public reads, trimmed them with fastp at Q25, ran MiXCR for clone calling and kept in-frame beta chains. Rows matching on CDR3 protein sequence are summarized as one entry with the most common DNA and genes. For this sample there are about 120,000 distinct CDR3 sequences; around 11% appear just once. The ten most abundant clones make up approximately 2.5% of the sample. Sequences were derived from whole blood, sampled in connection with sensitization to the hapten diphenylcyclopropenone (DPC). These receptor sequences come from a woman aged 45-65 years with alopecia areata. Some clones in this sample may be carry-over from other donors' samples.

This clonotype was counted a single time. CDR3 amino acids: CAISGGGAFVAEAFF. CDR3 in DNA: TGTGCCATCAGTGGAGGGGGCGCGTTTGTGGCTGAAGCTTTCTTT. This chain connects TRBV10-3 to TRBJ1-1; 7 nucleotides align to TRBD1. Germline V gene sequence: CDR1 ENHRY, CDR2 SYGVKD. The V gene end was trimmed by 4 bases and the J gene end by 6 bases; junction bases not matched to a gene: 11. This CDR3 comprises 15 residues.

Ten or more counts support this clonotype. This chain joins TRBV5-4 and TRBJ2-2; D perhaps matches TRBD2 (5 bases). The germline CDR1 and CDR2 sequences are SGHNT and YYREEE (reference sequence). The CDR3 consists of 15 residues. V lost 0 bases, J lost 5 bases, and 11 bases lay in between. As DNA, the CDR3 is TGTGCCAGCAGCTTGGATAGCGCACTAACCGGGGAGCTGTTTTTT. This codes for CASSLDSALTGELFF. The full variable domain, with the rest looked up from reference TRBV5-4 and TRBJ2-2, is ETGVTQSPTHLIKTRGQQVTLRCSSQSGHNTVSWYQQALGQGPQFIFQYYREEENGRGNFPPRFSGLQFPNYSSELNVNALELDDSALYLCASSLDSALTGELFFGEGSRLTVL.

The J gene is TRBJ1-2, the V gene TRBV7-9, with a weak D call TRBD1 (5 bases). Germline loops: CDR1 SEHNR, CDR2 FQNEAQ (reference sequence). V was clipped by 1 base and J by 3 bases, with 6 bases between them. CDR3 size: 13 residues. CDR3 coding DNA: TGTGCCAGCAGCTTAGAAGGGGACTATGGCTACACCTTC. Protein: CASSLEGDYGYTF.

This sequence joins TRBV6-5 and TRBJ2-1, with 11 bases matching TRBD2. The V gene's germline CDR1 is MNHEY and CDR2 SVGAGI. This CDR3 is built from 15 residues. With V trimmed by 5 bases and J by 5 bases, 5 bases remained unmatched. The CDR3, as DNA: TGTGCCAGCAGTGGGGCTAGCGGGGGGCACAATGAGCAGTTCTTC. Its translation: CASSGASGGHNEQFF.

Comments on this clonotype: Being one base from a much bigger clone, this may be a read error. The CDR3 DNA is TGCAGCGGTGAACGGGCAGAGACCCAGTACTTC. Protein: CSGERAETQYF. The V call is TRBV29-1, the J call TRBJ2-5, with D unresolved. Germline values: CDR1 SQVTM, CDR2 ANQGSEA. This CDR3 has 11 amino acids. Drawing the rest from reference TRBV29-1 and TRBJ2-5, the complete variable domain is SAVISQKPSRDICQRGTSLTIQCQVDSQVTMMFWYRQQPGQSLTLIATANQGSEATYESGFVIDKFPISRPNLTFSTLTVSNMSPEDSSIYLCSGERAETQYFGPGTRLLVL.

There are many counts of this clonotype. At one end, the junction sequence differs from germline, possibly due to a read error. The rearrangement joins TRBV23-1 to TRBJ2-7; D is ambiguous. TRBV23-1 is an open reading frame whose function is uncertain. This CDR3 comprises 8 residues. The CDR3 DNA follows: TGCGCCAGCACACTCCCGAACTTC. It codes for CASTLPNF.

This clonotype came up a few times. The chain links TRBV5-1 to TRBJ2-3, with D unresolved. The CDR3 is 12 amino acids. Germline V lookup: CDR1 SGHRS, CDR2 YFSETQ. Trimming cost V 2 bases and J 5 bases, with 6 bases left between them. The CDR3 DNA reads TGCGCCAGCAGCTTCCTGAGAGATACGCAGTATTTT. As protein: CASSFLRDTQYF.

This rearrangement joins TRBV3-1 to TRBJ1-1; possibly TRBD1 for D (5 bases). Looked up from germline, CDR1 is LGHDT and CDR2 is YNNKEL (reference sequence). This CDR3 is built from 16 residues. V was pared by 3 bases and J by 2 bases, with 16 bases between. CDR3 residues: CASSQEVRGGNTEAFF. CDR3 DNA: TGTGCCAGCAGCCAGGAGGTTCGGGGCGGAAACACTGAAGCTTTCTTT.

A few counts support this clonotype. The genes are TRBV3-1 and TRBJ2-3; no definite D call. This CDR3 has 13 residues. The V gene's germline CDR1 is LGHDT and CDR2 YNNKEL (reference sequence). Deletions cut 1 base from V and 9 bases from J, with 11 bases between. CDR3 coding DNA: TGTGCCAGCAGCCAAGTCGGTTGGAGAACGCAGTATTTT. Amino acids: CASSQVGWRTQYF.

This clonotype was recorded at least ten times. This chain joins TRBV12-3 or TRBV12-4 and TRBJ2-3; no firm D call. Deletions cut 3 bases from V and 7 bases from J, with 5 bases between. The CDR3 contains 11 residues. The DNA of the CDR3 is TGTGCCAGCAGTTTCGGGTATACGCAGTATTTT. This gives the protein CASSFGYTQYF.

This clonotype was picked up a small number of times. The J gene is TRBJ1-2, the V gene TRBV2; TRBD1 aligns across 7 bases. Germline CDR1 is SNHLY and CDR2 is FYNNEI. CDR3 length: 15 amino acids. V lost 5 bases to trimming and J lost 2 bases; unmatched junction nucleotides: 8. The CDR3 bases are TGTGCCAGCAGTCTGTCGACAGGGCTGAACTATGGCTACACCTTC. This codes for CASSLSTGLNYGYTF.

This clonotype was detected ten times or more. The chain links TRBV29-1 to TRBJ2-5, with a weak D call TRBD2 (7 bases). CDR1 is SQVTM and CDR2 is ANQGSEA in the germline V gene. V was shortened by 6 bases and J by 2 bases, with 16 bases between the two germline ends. CDR3 length: 14 amino acids. The CDR3 DNA reads TGCAGCGTCCCCGGGGGAGGGGGTCAAGAGACCCAGTACTTC. Encoded protein: CSVPGGGGQETQYF.

This clonotype has more than one count but fewer than ten. The chain couples TRBV27 to TRBJ2-3; D call uncertain. The CDR3 runs 15 residues. V was pared by 4 bases and J by 1 base, with 12 bases between. Germline V lookup: CDR1 MNHEY, CDR2 SMNVEV (reference sequence). The CDR3 region is CASSSTRAGTDTQYF. In nucleotides, the CDR3 is TGTGCCAGCAGTTCGACGAGAGCTGGCACAGATACGCAGTATTTT.